A selection of T cell receptor beta chains follows, all from one sample in a study of T cells in Graves' hyperthyroidism and ophthalmopathy. TCRdb itself ran the multiplex PCR reads through MiXCR, one entry per CDR3 protein. This sample has approximately 590,000 distinct CDR3 sequences, with 46% found just once. Material: peripheral blood or thyroid tissue (not recorded which). These receptors all stem from a woman under 30 with Graves' hyperthyroidism. Both conserved end residues are part of each CDR3. The D gene is left open where the match is weak. Not every row has a clone size; where given, it reads once, few, many or a size class.

clone size,CDR3 length,J gene,V gene,D gene,CDR3 DNA,CDR3 protein
few,15,TRBJ2-7,TRBV7-9,-,TGTGCCAGCAGCCATCTCGGGAGCGGTTCCTACGAGCAGTACTTC,CASSHLGSGSYEQYF
-,15,TRBJ2-2,TRBV15,TRBD1,TGTGCCAGCAGAAAACAGGGGGCGGGCACCGGGGAGCTGTTTTTT,CASRKQGAGTGELFF
-,15,TRBJ2-5,TRBV5-5,-,TGTGCCAGCAGCTTGGTGGGACTGATGGGAGAGACCCAGTACTTC,CASSLVGLMGETQYF
many,14,TRBJ1-4,TRBV29-1,TRBD1,TGCAGCGTCCAACCGGGACAGGAGGACCAAAAACTGTTTTTT,CSVQPGQEDQKLFF
-,14,TRBJ2-7,TRBV29-1,TRBD2,TGCAGCGTTGAATGGGGACTAGCGGGAGACGAGCAGTACTTC,CSVEWGLAGDEQYF
few,14,TRBJ2-5,TRBV20-1,TRBD2,TGCAGTGCTATGTTAGCGGGAGCACGGGAGACCCAGTACTTC,CSAMLAGARETQYF
few,13,TRBJ1-5,TRBV10-3,-,TGTGCCACCTGCTGGGGGGCATCTCAGCCCCAGCATTTT,CATCWGASQPQHF
many,14,TRBJ2-5,TRBV2,TRBD1,TGTGCCAGCATGGAAGACAGGGTTTTTCCCAACCAGTACTTC,CASMEDRVFPNQYF
once,17,TRBJ2-5,TRBV24-1,TRBD1,TGTGCCACCAGTAATTTAGGGACAGGGGCTGAGGGAGAGACCCAGTACTTC,CATSNLGTGAEGETQYF
-,12,TRBJ1-2,TRBV10-3,-,TGTGCCATCAGACGGGACATATCAGGCTACACCTTC,CAIRRDISGYTF